This TCR beta chain was found in a study of shared clonotypes between healthy human individuals. Across the whole study: CD4 naive cells filled three plates per donor, CD4 memory three, CD8 naive two and CD8 memory one.

Sequencing was performed with immunoSEQ multiplex PCR; in TCRdb, only in-frame clones are kept and a portion is missing. The table records around 2,100,000 clones, less than 95% of them present only once. Germline assignment: CDR1 LGHNA and CDR2 YSLEER. The CDR3 has 13 amino acids. After removal of 5 bases from V and 9 bases from J, the junction contained 4 bases not matched to a gene. Naive CD8 cells lacked CD45RO and underwent positive selection for CCR7, leaving out terminally differentiated effector memory CD45RA+ cells. There were no recent acute infections or vaccinations among the donors, who were healthy HIV-negative adults.

The sample was naive CD8+ T cells sorted from blood. The TCR originated in a man between 18 and 29 years old in good health. V gene TRBV4-3 combines with J gene TRBJ2-1, with TRBD2 matching 10 bases. The CDR3 DNA follows: TGCGCCAGCAGCGAAGGGACTAGCGCTGAGCAGTTCTTC. Translated: CASSEGTSAEQFF.